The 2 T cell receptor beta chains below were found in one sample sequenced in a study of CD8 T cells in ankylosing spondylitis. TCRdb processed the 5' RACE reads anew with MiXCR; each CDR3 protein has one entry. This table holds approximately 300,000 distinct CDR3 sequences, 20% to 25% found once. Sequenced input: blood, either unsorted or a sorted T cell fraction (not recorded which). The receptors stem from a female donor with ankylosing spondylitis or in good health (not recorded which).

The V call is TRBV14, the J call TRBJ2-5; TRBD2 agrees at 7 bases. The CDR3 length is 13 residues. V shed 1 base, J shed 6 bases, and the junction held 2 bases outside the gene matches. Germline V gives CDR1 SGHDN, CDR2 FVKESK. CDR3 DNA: TGTGCCAGCAGCCAAGGCGGGAGTAAGACCCAGTACTTC. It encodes CASSQGGSKTQYF.

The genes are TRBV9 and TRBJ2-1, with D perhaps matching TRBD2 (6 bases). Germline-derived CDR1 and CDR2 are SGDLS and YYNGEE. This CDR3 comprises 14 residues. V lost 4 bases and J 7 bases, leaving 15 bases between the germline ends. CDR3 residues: CASSTSWSGNEQFF. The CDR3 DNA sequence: TGTGCCAGCAGCACTAGCTGGAGTGGAAATGAGCAGTTCTTC.